This T cell receptor (beta chain) was sequenced for a study of cytomegalovirus exposure and HLA in healthy donors. As for the study in general: It was reported in a later analysis that the 120 or so validation repertoires used the same platform as the approximately 600 first-cohort repertoires. Study-level points and caveats: Most TCR sequences showed up rarely, but some public TCRs showed up in many donors. Specificity of three CMV-associated chains for CMV antigens was verified in vitro.

The CDR3 extends over 17 amino acids. Germline values: CDR1 SEHNR, CDR2 FQNEAQ (reference sequence). V lost 0 bases and J lost 1, with 15 bases in between. The donors were part of the validation cohort, which consisted of approximately 110 subjects and was separate from the first cohort of around 620 subjects. Concerning this clone itself: Its matching antigen is unknown.

Data came from immunoSEQ multiplex PCR; TCRdb stores just in-frame clones and leaves some out. The sample comprises under 50,000 clones, 94% of which are singletons, and 7.8% rests with the top ten. Sequencing was done on a sample of PBMCs. The sequence came from a woman under 30 in good health and CMV-seropositive. The V and J genes are TRBV7-9 and TRBJ2-5; tentative D call: TRBD1 (6 bases). The CDR3 bases are TGTGCCAGCAGCTTAGCCGGGGCAGGGGCTTTCCAAGAGACCCAGTACTTC. It translates to CASSLAGAGAFQETQYF.